What follows are 14 T cell receptor beta chains derived from one specimen sequenced in a study of neurological immune-mediated disorders. MiXCR, applied by TCRdb to the 5' RACE reads, yields one record per CDR3 protein. Among about 24,000 distinct CDR3 sequences listed, 13% were seen once. Sequencing was done on a sample of PBMCs. These receptors all stem from a woman aged 40 to 55 with HTLV-1-associated myelopathy (HAM/TSP).

This clonotype was counted ten times or more. The rearrangement joins TRBV5-1 to TRBJ2-2; 9 positions match TRBD2. The CDR3 contains 17 residues. The ends lost 1 base at V and 4 bases at J; junction bases unmatched: 8. Germline CDR1 SGHRS, CDR2 YFSETQ. CDR3 amino acids: CASSLFGGGASTGELFF. CDR3 bases: TGCGCCAGCAGCTTGTTCGGCGGGGGGGCGAGCACCGGGGAGCTGTTTTTT.

This clonotype was detected a few times. The chain is built from TRBV29-1 and TRBJ1-1; D remains ambiguous. The germline gives CDR1 SQVTM, CDR2 ANQGSEA. V was pared by 2 bases and J by 8 bases, with 9 bases between. CDR3 size: 11 residues. The CDR3 coding sequence is TGCAGCGTTGAAATGATAGGGGAAGCTTTCTTT. Protein product: CSVEMIGEAFF.

In its sample, this clonotype was seen many times. The chain links TRBV14 to TRBJ1-1; a weak D match, TRBD1 (6 bases). Germline V gene sequence: CDR1 SGHDN, CDR2 FVKESK. V was clipped by 1 base and J by 1 base, with 13 bases between them. The CDR3 sequence is 16 residues long. DNA for the CDR3: TGTGCCAGCAGCCAAGGGAGACAGGTTCGGAACACTGAAGCTTTCTTT. Translating gives CASSQGRQVRNTEAFF.

This clonotype occurred many times. The V and J genes are TRBV5-1 and TRBJ2-7; 9 bases fit TRBD1. Trimming cost V 3 bases and J 7 bases; bases outside gene matches: 8. CDR1 and CDR2 (germline): SGHRS, YFSETQ. This CDR3 is 14 amino acids long. The CDR3 sequence is CASSWDREFGEQYF. The CDR3 DNA reads as TGCGCCAGCAGCTGGGACAGGGAGTTCGGGGAGCAGTACTTC.

The chain joins TRBV11-1 to TRBJ2-1; D is possibly TRBD2 (6 bases). CDR1 is SGHAT, CDR2 FQDESV, per germline (reference sequence). This CDR3 has 15 amino acids. Trimming removed 5 bases from V and 7 bases from J, with 18 bases in between. The chain's CDR3 is CASSPTSFSGNEQFF. The CDR3 DNA reads TGTGCCAGCAGCCCGACTAGTTTTTCGGGTAATGAGCAGTTCTTC.

The table lists this clonotype with a count of one. The rearrangement links TRBV5-1 to TRBJ2-7, with D perhaps TRBD2 (6 bases). Trimming pared 2 bases from V and 5 bases from J, leaving 11 bases between. Germline CDR1 and CDR2: SGHRS and YFSETQ. CDR3 length: 13 residues. As DNA, the CDR3 is TGCGCCAGCAGCTTCCGACTAGAGGACGAGCAGTACGTC. This translates into CASSFRLEDEQYV.

Details on this clonotype: No conserved phenylalanine or tryptophan ends this CDR3, so it is likely a read error. The chain is built from TRBV20-1 and TRBJ2-5; the D gene is possibly TRBD2 (6 bases). This CDR3 is built from 12 residues. From germline, CDR1 is DFQATT and CDR2 SNEGSKA (reference sequence). CDR3 coding DNA: TGCAGTGCTAGACGCGGGGAAGAGAGCCAGTACTAC. It specifies CSARRGEESQYY.

The V and J genes are TRBV5-1 and TRBJ1-5; D may be TRBD1 (5 bases). Germline CDR1 is SGHRS and CDR2 is YFSETQ. The CDR3 consists of 16 residues. The V and J ends lost 0 bases and 6 bases respectively, with 16 bases between them. This CDR3 reads CASSLDGHGLGQPQHF. CDR3 nucleotides: TGCGCCAGCAGCTTGGATGGACATGGGCTGGGTCAGCCCCAGCATTTT.

This clonotype is deemed medium-sized. The V and J genes are TRBV6-5 and TRBJ1-2; 8 bases map to TRBD1. Looked up from germline, CDR1 is MNHEY and CDR2 is SVGAGI. This CDR3 spans 16 amino acids. The junction had 7 bases not matched to a gene; V was cut back by 0 bases and J by 4 bases. The CDR3 loop reads CASSYSGQASLYGYTF. CDR3 coding DNA: TGTGCCAGCAGTTACTCGGGACAGGCTAGTCTCTATGGCTACACCTTC.

The table lists this clonotype with many counts. The V gene is TRBV5-8, the J gene TRBJ2-1; maybe TRBD2 (5 bases). The CDR3 consists of 18 residues. Germline loops: CDR1 SGHTS, CDR2 YDEGEE. V was shortened by 0 bases and J by 7 bases, with 23 bases between the two germline ends. The CDR3 DNA reads as TGTGCCAGCAGCTTGGAGGTCCACACCCGGGTGAGGGTGAATGAGCAGTTCTTC. Translation: CASSLEVHTRVRVNEQFF.

V is TRBV11-3 and J is TRBJ2-7; possible D gene TRBD1, 7 bases. The CDR3 is 14 amino acids. The V end lost 5 bases, the J end lost 3 bases, and 14 bases lay between the germline ends. The V gene's germline CDR1 is SGHNT and CDR2 YENEEA. The CDR3 DNA is TGTGCCAGCAGCGCTAGACAGGGACTCTACGAGCAGTACTTC. This sequence encodes CASSARQGLYEQYF.

This clonotype has ten or more counts. V usage is TRBV5-1 and J usage is TRBJ2-3; 9 bases map to TRBD2. V lost 2 bases, J lost 2 bases, and 3 bases stayed unmatched. Germline-derived CDR1 and CDR2 are SGHRS and YFSETQ. The CDR3 spans 15 residues. CDR3 loop: CASSLQREVTDTQYF. The CDR3 nucleotides are TGCGCCAGCAGCTTACAGCGGGAGGTCACAGATACGCAGTATTTT.

At least ten counts were recorded for this clonotype. The rearrangement links TRBV20-1 to TRBJ2-3, with 9 bases matching TRBD1. With 3 bases clipped from V and 6 bases from J, the junction kept 4 bases outside the gene matches. This CDR3 spans 13 amino acids. From germline, CDR1 is DFQATT and CDR2 SNEGSKA (reference sequence). The CDR3 spells CSARDRGPDTQYF. CDR3 DNA sequence: TGCAGTGCTAGGGACAGGGGACCGGATACGCAGTATTTT.

Many counts were recorded for this clonotype. CDR3 amino acids: CASSLGGTHYNEQFF. CDR3 sequence (DNA): TGTGCCAGCAGCTTAGGGGGGACACATTACAATGAGCAGTTCTTC. This sequence joins TRBV7-2 and TRBJ2-1; tentatively, D is TRBD1 (6 bases). Trimming shortened V by 1 base and J by 4 bases, and 11 bases separated the two germline ends. The CDR3 has 15 amino acids. The germline CDR1 and CDR2 sequences are SGHTA and FQGNSA.